This T cell receptor (beta chain) came from a study of blood T cell repertoires in COVID-19. Study background: Acute and convalescent COVID-19 specimens originated in the United States, Italy and Spain.

The authors' processing: Amplification of reference gene primers provided the estimated nucleated cell counts. Produced via immunoSEQ multiplex PCR; TCRdb's table is partial and in-frame only. The V and J calls and clone size come from that table; D and trimming were worked out from the DNA. This table has about 430,000 clones, 80% to 90% appearing once. The length of the CDR3 is 16 residues. Germline CDR1 and CDR2: SGDLS and YYNGEE. The V and J ends lost 0 bases and 4 bases, in that order; junction bases with no gene match: 3. For recovered donors of Cohort 3, there were two negative PCRs, clearance, or symptom resolution.

The sample was PBMCs or T cells enriched from blood (not recorded which). The V gene is TRBV9, the J gene TRBJ2-1, with TRBD2 identical over 11 bases. The clonotype originates from a man aged 25 to 45 who had recovered from COVID-19. This chain's CDR3 is CASSVVAGGQYNEQFF. CDR3 in DNA: TGTGCCAGCAGCGTAGTAGCGGGAGGGCAATACAATGAGCAGTTCTTC.